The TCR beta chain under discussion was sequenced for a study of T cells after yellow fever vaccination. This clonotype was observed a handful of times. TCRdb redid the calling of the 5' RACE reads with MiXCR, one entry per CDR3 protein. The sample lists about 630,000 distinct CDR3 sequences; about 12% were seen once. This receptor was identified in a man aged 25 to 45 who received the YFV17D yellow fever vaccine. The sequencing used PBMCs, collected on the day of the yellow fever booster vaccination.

The chain's CDR3 is CSVAAGQNYGYTF. The CDR3 nucleotides are TGCAGCGTTGCTGCGGGTCAGAACTATGGCTACACCTTC. The V and J genes are TRBV29-1 and TRBJ1-2; D unresolved. Germline CDR1 reads SQVTM; CDR2 reads ANQGSEA. The CDR3 length is 13 residues. The V end was cut by 4 bases, the J end by 2 bases, with 11 bases between.